Listed below are T cell receptor beta chains from one sample, sequenced in a study of beta chain features in type 1 diabetes. Only in-frame clones appear in the TCRdb table, and some are missing; sequencing was by immunoSEQ multiplex PCR. The table includes some 640,000 clones, about 14% detected once. The sequenced sample was naive CD4+ T cells from blood. Receptor source: a man between 18 and 35 years old with type 1 diabetes. Each CDR3 is given with its conserved first and last residue. Each record gives: CDR3 DNA, CDR3 protein, J gene, D gene, V gene, clone size. D genes are given only for firm matches. Expanded clones get a size class; other rows say once, few or many, or leave the size out.

TGTGCCTGGAGACAAGGTTGGGGGGACAATGAGCAGTTCTTC,CAWRQGWGDNEQFF,TRBJ2-1,NA,TRBV30,NA
TGTGCCATCAGTAGCCAGGGCCTCTCTGGAAACACCATATATTTT,CAISSQGLSGNTIYF,TRBJ1-3,NA,TRBV10-3,few
TGTGCCAGCAGTGTGTACCCAGGGAATCGAGCCTTC,CASSVYPGNRAF,TRBJ1-2,NA,TRBV28,NA
TGTGCCAGCAGTTTAAAGCTTGACTCTGGGGCCAACGTCCTGACTTTC,CASSLKLDSGANVLTF,TRBJ2-6,NA,TRBV27,NA
TGTGCCAGCACCCGCCAGGATACTGCGCAGTATTTT,CASTRQDTAQYF,TRBJ2-3,NA,TRBV5-8,NA
TGTGCCAGCAACCCACTGAACACCGGGGAGCTGTTTTTT,CASNPLNTGELFF,TRBJ2-2,NA,TRBV2,NA
TGTGCCAGCAGGTTAGCGGGAGGGCCGAGAGATACGCAGTATTTT,CASRLAGGPRDTQYF,TRBJ2-3,TRBD2,TRBV5-4,NA
TGTGCCAGCAGCGTAGAGGCGCAAATTAACACTGAAGCTTTCTTT,CASSVEAQINTEAFF,TRBJ1-1,NA,TRBV9,NA
TGTGCCACCTCAGGGGGACTAGCGAACGATGAGCAGTTCTTC,CATSGGLANDEQFF,TRBJ2-1,TRBD2,TRBV10-3,NA
TGTGCCAGCACCTCAGTTCGAACTAATGAAAAACTGTTTTTT,CASTSVRTNEKLFF,TRBJ1-4,NA,TRBV25-1,NA
TGTGCCAGCAGTGAAGCGCGGGGTGGCAATCAGCCCCAGCATTTT,CASSEARGGNQPQHF,TRBJ1-5,NA,TRBV2,NA
TGTGCCAGCAGGGATCCGGGACTGGGAGAAGCGAACACCGGGGAGCTGTTTTTT,CASRDPGLGEANTGELFF,TRBJ2-2,NA,TRBV2,NA
TGTGCCAGCAGGGACACTGAAGCTTTCTTT,CASRDTEAFF,TRBJ1-1,NA,TRBV28,few
TGTGCCAGCAGCCGCGGGGCCCTCTATGGCTACACCTTC,CASSRGALYGYTF,TRBJ1-2,NA,TRBV7-2,few
TGTGCCAGCAGAGAGATTACTGGGGCCAACGTCCTGACTTTC,CASREITGANVLTF,TRBJ2-6,NA,TRBV6-5,NA
TGTGCCAGCAGTTTAGCCCTCCTAGCGGGAGTCGACGAGCAGTACTTC,CASSLALLAGVDEQYF,TRBJ2-7,TRBD2,TRBV7-2,few
TGCAGCCTCGAGGTCACACGCTACAATGAGCAGTTCTTC,CSLEVTRYNEQFF,TRBJ2-1,NA,TRBV29-1,few
TGTGCCAGCAGTGAAGCGGGGACAGCGGGTGAAAAACTGTTTTTT,CASSEAGTAGEKLFF,TRBJ1-4,TRBD1,TRBV2,few
TGTGCCAGCAGACTGGGGGGGAGCTCCTACAATGAGCAGTTCTTC,CASRLGGSSYNEQFF,TRBJ2-1,TRBD2,TRBV5-4,NA
TGTGCCAGCAGTTACTCGGGACAGGGTATGGACGAGCAGTACTTC,CASSYSGQGMDEQYF,TRBJ2-7,TRBD1,TRBV6-5,NA
TGTGCCAGCACACCCCGAGCCACTCACGAGACCCAGTACTTC,CASTPRATHETQYF,TRBJ2-5,NA,TRBV7-2,NA
TGCGCCAGCAGCTTGGCCGTGAACACTGAAGCTTTCTTT,CASSLAVNTEAFF,TRBJ1-1,NA,TRBV5-1,NA
TGTGCCAGCAGCCCCCGGACAGCTCAAGAGACCCAGTACTTC,CASSPRTAQETQYF,TRBJ2-5,NA,TRBV7-2,NA
TGTGCCATCAGTTCAGCGGGAGGGCCAAATGAGCAGTTCTTC,CAISSAGGPNEQFF,TRBJ2-1,TRBD2,TRBV10-3,few
TGTGCCACCAGCAGAGCCACGGTCCAAGAGACCCAGTACTTC,CATSRATVQETQYF,TRBJ2-5,NA,TRBV15,few
TGTGCCAGCAGTGAAACCTACAGGGTCTCCTACAATGAGCAGTTCTTC,CASSETYRVSYNEQFF,TRBJ2-1,NA,TRBV6-1,few
TGTGCCACCCAAAGGACTAGCTCGAACACCGGGGAGCTGTTTTTT,CATQRTSSNTGELFF,TRBJ2-2,TRBD2,TRBV2,NA
TGCAGCGGGGGGAGACGGTCCGAACCCCAGTACTTC,CSGGRRSEPQYF,TRBJ2-5,NA,TRBV29-1,NA
TGCGCCAGCAGCTCACAGATTTTAGAGACCCAGTACTTC,CASSSQILETQYF,TRBJ2-5,NA,TRBV5-1,few
TGCAGCGTTGGGGATAATGAAAAACTGTTTTTT,CSVGDNEKLFF,TRBJ1-4,NA,TRBV29-1,NA
TGTGCCAGCACAAGGGAGGGAGGAGCCGAAGCTTTCTTT,CASTREGGAEAFF,TRBJ1-1,NA,TRBV6-1,few
TGTGCCATCAGAGCCGGGACTAGCGGGGGATCCTACGAGCAGTACTTC,CAIRAGTSGGSYEQYF,TRBJ2-7,TRBD2,TRBV10-3,NA
TGTGCCTGGAGCGGGACAGATACGCAGTATTTT,CAWSGTDTQYF,TRBJ2-3,NA,TRBV30,few
TGTGCCAGCTCCCCCGAGGGGGAAGCTTTCTTT,CASSPEGEAFF,TRBJ1-1,NA,TRBV18,few
TGCGCCAGCAGCTTGTGGGGCCCTCTCCCGGGCGACACCCTCTTC,CASSLWGPLPGDTLF,TRBJ2-1,NA,TRBV5-1,few
TGTGCCGGGGGGAGGGCGAACACTGAAGCTTTCTTT,CAGGRANTEAFF,TRBJ1-1,NA,TRBV30,few
TGTGCCAGCAGCGTAGAGGGGAGAGATACGCAGTATTTT,CASSVEGRDTQYF,TRBJ2-3,NA,TRBV9,NA
TGTGCCTGGAGGGACCCGCAGGGGTGGCTGGGGGAGCTGTTTTTT,CAWRDPQGWLGELFF,TRBJ2-2,NA,TRBV30,few
TGCAGTGCCTGGACATATGGCTACACCTTC,CSAWTYGYTF,TRBJ1-2,NA,TRBV20-1,NA
TGTGCCAGCAGCTCCGCGGGCATGAACACCGGGGAGCTGTTTTTT,CASSSAGMNTGELFF,TRBJ2-2,NA,TRBV7-3,NA
TGTGCCAGTAGTGCGGACAGGGGCGGCACTGAAGCTTTCTTT,CASSADRGGTEAFF,TRBJ1-1,TRBD1,TRBV19,NA